The rows below give T cell receptor beta chains drawn from one sample of a study of radiation and T cells in renal cell carcinoma. Sequenced by immunoSEQ multiplex PCR; TCRdb stores in-frame clones only, minus some. Here the sample spans around 170,000 clones, roughly nine tenths being singletons. Sequenced material: blood, taken from a patient whose treatment included radiotherapy and nephrectomy. Source of these receptors: a woman aged 45-60 years with renal cell carcinoma. CDR3s leave out the opening cysteine and the closing phenylalanine or tryptophan. Each record gives: clone size, J gene, D gene, V gene, CDR3 protein. A D gene is named only where the DNA matches it firmly. Size is stated for part of the rows, as once, few or many counts, or as a class when the clone is expanded.

>-|TRBJ1-6|-|TRBV7-2
ASSLEDTSSPLH
>-|TRBJ1-4|-|TRBV9
ASSVWGGTNEKLF
>-|TRBJ2-2|-|TRBV5-1
ASSLRTGANTGELF
>-|TRBJ2-1|-|TRBV4-2
ASSQWIGTSKLNEQF
>-|TRBJ2-2|-|TRBV5-4
ASSLVTGANTGELF
>-|TRBJ2-2|-|TRBV21-1
ACPRRQGLNTGELF
>-|TRBJ2-5|TRBD2|TRBV14
ASSQDPSGKETQY
>few|TRBJ1-2|-|TRBV10-3
AISEGLSSNYGYT
>-|TRBJ2-5|TRBD2|TRBV11-3
ASSPGGALDETQY
>-|TRBJ1-1|TRBD1|TRBV4-1
ASSLTGRATEAF
>-|TRBJ2-7|TRBD1|TRBV30
AWSYRGEQY
>-|TRBJ2-5|TRBD2|TRBV19
ASSTVTSGAETQY
>-|TRBJ1-2|-|TRBV7-2
ASSLAGTPNYGYT